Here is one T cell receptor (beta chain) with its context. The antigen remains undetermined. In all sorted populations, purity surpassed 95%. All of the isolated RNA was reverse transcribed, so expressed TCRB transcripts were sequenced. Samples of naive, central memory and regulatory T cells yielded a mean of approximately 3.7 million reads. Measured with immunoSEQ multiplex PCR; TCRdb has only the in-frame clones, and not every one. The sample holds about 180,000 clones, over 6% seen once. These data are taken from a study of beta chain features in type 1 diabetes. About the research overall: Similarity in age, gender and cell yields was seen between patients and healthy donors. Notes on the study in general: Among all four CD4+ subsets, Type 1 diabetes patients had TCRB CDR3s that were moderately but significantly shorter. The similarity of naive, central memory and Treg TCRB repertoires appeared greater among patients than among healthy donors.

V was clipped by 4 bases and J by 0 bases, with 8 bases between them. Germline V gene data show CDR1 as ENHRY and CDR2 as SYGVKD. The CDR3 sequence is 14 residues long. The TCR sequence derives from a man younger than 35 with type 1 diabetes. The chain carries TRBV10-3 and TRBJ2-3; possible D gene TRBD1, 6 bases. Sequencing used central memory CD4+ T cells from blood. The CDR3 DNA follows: TGTGCCATCAGTGCGGACAGCAGCACAGATACGCAGTATTTT. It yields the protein CAISADSSTDTQYF.